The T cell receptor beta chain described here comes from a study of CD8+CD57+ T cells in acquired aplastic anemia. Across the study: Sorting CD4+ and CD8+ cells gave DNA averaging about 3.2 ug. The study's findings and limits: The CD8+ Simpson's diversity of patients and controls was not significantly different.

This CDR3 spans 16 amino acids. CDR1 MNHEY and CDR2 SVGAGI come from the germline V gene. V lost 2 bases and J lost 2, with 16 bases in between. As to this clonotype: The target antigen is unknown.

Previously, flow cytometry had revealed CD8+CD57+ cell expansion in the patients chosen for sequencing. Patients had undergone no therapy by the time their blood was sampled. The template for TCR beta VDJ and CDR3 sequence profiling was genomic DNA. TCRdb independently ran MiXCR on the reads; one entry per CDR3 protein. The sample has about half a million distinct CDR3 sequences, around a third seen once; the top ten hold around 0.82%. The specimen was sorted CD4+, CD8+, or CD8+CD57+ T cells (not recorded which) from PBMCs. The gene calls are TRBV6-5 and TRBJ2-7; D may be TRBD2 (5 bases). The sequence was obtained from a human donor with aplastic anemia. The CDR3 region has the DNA TGTGCCAGCAGTTACGCAAGTGGACTCACGACCTACGAGCAGTACTTC. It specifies CASSYASGLTTYEQYF.